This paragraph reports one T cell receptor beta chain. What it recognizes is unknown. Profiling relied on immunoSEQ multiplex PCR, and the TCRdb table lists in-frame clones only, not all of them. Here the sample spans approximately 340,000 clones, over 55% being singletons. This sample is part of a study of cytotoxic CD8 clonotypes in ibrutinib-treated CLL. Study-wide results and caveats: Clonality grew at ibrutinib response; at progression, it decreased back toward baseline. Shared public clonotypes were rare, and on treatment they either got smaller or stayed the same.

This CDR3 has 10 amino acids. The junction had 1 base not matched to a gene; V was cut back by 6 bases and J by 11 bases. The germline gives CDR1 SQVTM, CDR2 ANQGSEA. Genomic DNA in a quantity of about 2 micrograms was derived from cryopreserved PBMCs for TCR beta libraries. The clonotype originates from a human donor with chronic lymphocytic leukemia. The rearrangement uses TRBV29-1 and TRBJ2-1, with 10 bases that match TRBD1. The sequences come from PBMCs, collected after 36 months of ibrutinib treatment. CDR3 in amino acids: CSVDRGKQFF. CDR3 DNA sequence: TGCAGCGTGGACAGGGGGAAGCAGTTCTTC.